The T cell receptor beta chain under discussion was sequenced for a study of blood T cell repertoires in COVID-19. Study-wide context: The samples span acute and convalescent COVID-19 from the United States, Italy and Spain. The analysed material was cDNA or gDNA that came from T cells, B-cell-depleted T cells, or PBMCs.

Per germline, CDR1 MGHRA and CDR2 YSYEKL. Trimming took off 0 bases at V and 0 bases at J, with 27 bases between the two ends. CDR3 size: 21 residues. This clone has more than one count but fewer than ten. Original data processing: Reference gene primer amplification gave nucleated cell count estimates. Libraries were prepared by immunoSEQ multiplex PCR; TCRdb keeps only in-frame clonotypes and omits some of them. V and J calls and clone size are as listed in that table; D and trimming were resolved from the DNA. The sample holds about 300,000 clones, around 82% seen once. This clonotype was sampled from a woman between 45 and 60 years old with acute or convalescent COVID-19. The V and J genes are TRBV4-1 and TRBJ2-7; D is ambiguous. Sequences were obtained from peripheral blood. The CDR3 sequence: CASSQDLVTCILLFASYEQYF. CDR3 in DNA: TGCGCCAGCAGCCAAGATCTAGTAACTTGCATCCTCCTCTTCGCCTCCTACGAGCAGTACTTC.